The next 22 T cell receptor beta chains were all read from a single sample in a study of OX40 agonist ivuxolimab in advanced cancers. The protocol was immunoSEQ multiplex PCR, while the TCRdb copy is restricted to in-frame clones and leaves out a portion. The top ten hold roughly 2.6% of the sample, which has about 93,000 clones, about 91% seen once. Specimen: CD4+ or CD8+ T cells sorted from blood, collected in a trial of the OX40 agonist ivuxolimab. The receptors were sampled from an adult with an advanced solid tumor such as melanoma, head and neck, liver or kidney cancer.

The DNA of the CDR3 is TGTGCCTGGGGGAGAAGAGATACGCAGTATTTT. It is translated as CAWGRRDTQYF. The chain joins TRBV30 to TRBJ2-3, with D possibly being TRBD2 (5 bases). Germline V gene data show CDR1 as GTSNPN and CDR2 as SVGIG (reference sequence). The CDR3 totals 11 residues. The V and J ends lost 5 bases and 5 bases respectively, with 8 bases between them.

The chain uses TRBV5-1 and TRBJ2-7; tentative D call: TRBD1 (6 bases). With 4 bases removed from V and 6 bases from J, the gap between germline ends came to 20 bases. CDR3 length: 15 amino acids. CDR1 SGHRS and CDR2 YFSETQ come from the germline V gene. The DNA of the CDR3 is TGCGCCAGCAGCACCCAGGGGCCCCTCGTGGGCGAGCAGTACTTC. Protein sequence: CASSTQGPLVGEQYF.

The V gene is TRBV2, the J gene TRBJ2-5; D possibly matches TRBD1 or TRBD2 (5 bases each). In germline, CDR1 is SNHLY, CDR2 FYNNEI. The CDR3 sequence is 13 residues long. Trimming took off 6 bases at V and 1 base at J, with 9 bases between the two ends. The CDR3 loop is CASSKGTQETQYF. CDR3 coding DNA: TGTGCCAGCAGCAAAGGGACCCAAGAGACCCAGTACTTC.

The J gene is TRBJ2-3, the V gene TRBV29-1; D is ambiguous. From germline, CDR1 is SQVTM and CDR2 ANQGSEA. The CDR3 runs 13 residues. The CDR3 spells CTSSRVLTDTQYF. CDR3 in DNA: TGCACCTCGAGTCGCGTCCTCACAGATACGCAGTATTTT.

This chain joins TRBV30 and TRBJ1-1; 7 positions agree with TRBD1. CDR1 and CDR2 from the germline V gene are GTSNPN and SVGIG (reference sequence). This CDR3 contains 13 residues. Trimming cost V 4 bases and J 1 base; bases outside gene matches: 3. This CDR3 reads CAWTRQGNTEAFF. CDR3 coding DNA: TGTGCCTGGACTCGACAGGGGAACACTGAAGCTTTCTTT.

The rearrangement joins TRBV18 to TRBJ2-3; 7 nucleotides match TRBD2. Germline CDR1 and CDR2: KGHSH and LQKENI. This CDR3 is built from 16 residues. The junction had 7 bases not matched to a gene; V was cut back by 4 bases and J by 0 bases. CDR3 sequence: CASSQLAADSTDTQYF. The DNA of the CDR3 is TGTGCCAGCTCACAGCTAGCGGCTGATAGCACAGATACGCAGTATTTT.

The chain is built from TRBV12-5 and TRBJ2-1; no clear D. The length of the CDR3 is 16 residues. The V gene lost 0 bases and the J gene lost 8 bases, with 17 bases spanning the gap. Germline lookup yields CDR1 LGHNT and CDR2 FRNRAP. The CDR3 spells CASGLVLFRGGDEQFF. CDR3 bases: TGTGCTAGTGGTTTGGTACTTTTTCGCGGCGGCGATGAGCAGTTCTTC.

This clone was counted a single time. V usage is TRBV9 and J usage is TRBJ2-1; tentatively, D is TRBD1 or TRBD2 (5 bases each). Germline values: CDR1 SGDLS, CDR2 YYNGEE. The ends were cut back, 5 bases at V and 7 bases at J, with 10 bases in the middle. This CDR3 comprises 12 residues. The CDR3 protein is CASRRGPNEQFF. The CDR3 region has the DNA TGTGCCAGCAGAAGGGGACCGAATGAGCAGTTCTTC.

The rearrangement joins TRBV11-2 to TRBJ2-1; TRBD2 matches at 8 bases. V lost 5 bases and J lost 6; bases outside the gene matches: 9. The length of the CDR3 is 15 residues. The germline V gene encodes CDR1 SGHAT and CDR2 FQNNGV. Here the CDR3 reads CASSMRLANLNEQFF. CDR3 DNA sequence: TGTGCCAGCAGCATGAGACTAGCGAATCTCAATGAGCAGTTCTTC.

V and J are TRBV18 and TRBJ2-7; D is uncertain. With 2 bases removed from V and 0 bases from J, the gap between germline ends came to 8 bases. CDR1 is KGHSH and CDR2 is LQKENI in the germline V gene. The CDR3 is 14 residues long. The CDR3 DNA follows: TGTGCCAGCTCACCAAAAGGTACCTCCTACGAGCAGTACTTC. The encoded protein is CASSPKGTSYEQYF. Using reference TRBV18 and TRBJ2-7 for the parts outside the CDR3, the full variable domain is NAGVMQNPRHLVRRRGQEARLRCSPMKGHSHVYWYRQLPEEGLKFMVYLQKENIIDESGMPKERFSAEFPKEGPSILRIQQVVRGDSAAYFCASSPKGTSYEQYFGPGTRLTVT.

In this sample, this clone turned up once. The chain is built from TRBV5-4 and TRBJ2-4; D not certain. Per germline, CDR1 SGHNT and CDR2 YYREEE (reference sequence). Trimming took 0 bases from V and 6 from J, leaving 7 bases between them. The CDR3 is 13 amino acids. CDR3 loop: CASSLDEGNIQYF. The DNA of the CDR3 is TGTGCCAGCAGCTTGGACGAAGGAAACATTCAGTACTTC.

This clone was detected a few times. In DNA form, the CDR3 reads TGTGCCAGCAGTCGGGGGCGCGGGGCGGGGGAGCCCCAGCATTTT. It translates to CASSRGRGAGEPQHF. This chain connects TRBV28 to TRBJ1-5; D is perhaps TRBD1 (6 bases). The germline V gene has CDR1 MDHEN and CDR2 SYDVKM. V was shortened by 5 bases and J by 8 bases, with 19 bases between the two germline ends. The CDR3 totals 15 residues. The complete variable domain, with remaining parts taken from reference TRBV28 and TRBJ1-5, reads DVKVTQSSRYLVKRTGEKVFLECVQDMDHENMFWYRQDPGLGLRLIYFSYDVKMKEKGDIPEGYSVSREKKERFSLILESASTNQTSMYLCASSRGRGAGEPQHFGDGTRLSIL.

The chain joins TRBV2 to TRBJ1-3; no reliable D call. The CDR3 contains 14 residues. Germline values: CDR1 SNHLY, CDR2 FYNNEI. Trimming left V 4 bases short and J 1 base short, with 8 bases between. The CDR3 is CASSGLLSGNTIYF. In DNA form, the CDR3 reads TGTGCCAGCAGTGGACTTCTTTCTGGAAACACCATATATTTT.

The V and J genes are TRBV5-1 and TRBJ2-1, with TRBD2 matching over 7 bases. Per the germline V gene, CDR1 is SGHRS and CDR2 is YFSETQ. The CDR3 totals 15 residues. J was trimmed by 1 base and V by 0 bases; bases with no gene match: 1. The CDR3 DNA reads TGCGCCAGCAGCTTGGGCGGGAGTTCCTACAATGAGCAGTTCTTC. Its translation is CASSLGGSSYNEQFF.

This chain links TRBV5-1 with TRBJ2-5, with a tentative D call TRBD1 (5 bases). V was pared by 0 bases and J by 2 bases, with 8 bases between. The length of the CDR3 is 14 residues. Germline assignment: CDR1 SGHRS and CDR2 YFSETQ. Here the CDR3 DNA reads TGCGCCAGCAGCTTGGGGCAGGGTCAAGAGACCCAGTACTTC. Encoded protein: CASSLGQGQETQYF.

The gene calls are TRBV6-5 and TRBJ2-1, with no clear D. The V gene's germline CDR1 is MNHEY and CDR2 SVGAGI. Trimming pared 6 bases from V and 6 bases from J, leaving 9 bases between. This CDR3 has 12 amino acids. CDR3 nucleotide sequence: TGTGCCAGCAGACCACGGCCCAATGAGCAGTTCTTC. It yields the protein CASRPRPNEQFF.

The chain has TRBV6-5 and TRBJ2-2; no definite D call. Looked up from germline, CDR1 is MNHEY and CDR2 is SVGAGI. Trimming left V 7 bases short and J 4 bases short, with 16 bases between. This CDR3 region has 15 residues. DNA for the CDR3: TGTGCCAGCACCGACGACCCACTTTCCACCGGGGAGCTGTTTTTT. It encodes CASTDDPLSTGELFF.

This clone appeared once. V usage is TRBV6-1 and J usage is TRBJ2-5, with D possibly being TRBD1 or TRBD2 (5 bases each). V lost 6 bases and J lost 4, with 12 bases in between. The CDR3 consists of 13 residues. The germline V gene encodes CDR1 MNHNS and CDR2 SASEGT. The CDR3 sequence is CASSRGAPETQYF. Written as DNA, the CDR3 is TGTGCCAGCAGCCGGGGCGCCCCAGAGACCCAGTACTTC.

J is TRBJ1-4 and V is TRBV2; tentative D call: TRBD1 (5 bases). Germline CDR1 and CDR2: SNHLY and FYNNEI. CDR3 length: 12 amino acids. V gave up 6 bases and J gave up 7 bases, with 9 bases separating them. Here the CDR3 reads CASRAGSEKLFF. CDR3 DNA sequence: TGTGCCAGCAGGGCAGGGAGTGAAAAACTGTTTTTT.

The chain couples TRBV5-1 to TRBJ2-3; 11 positions agree with TRBD2. CDR1 is SGHRS and CDR2 is YFSETQ in the germline V gene. J gave up 0 bases and V 4 bases, and 10 bases lay outside the gene matches. The CDR3 extends over 18 amino acids. CDR3 region: CASSPTGTSGTSTDTQYF. The DNA for the CDR3 is TGCGCCAGCAGCCCCACTGGGACTAGCGGCACCAGCACAGATACGCAGTATTTT.

The chain employs TRBV6-4 and TRBJ1-1, with D perhaps matching TRBD1 (5 bases). The ends were cut back, 6 bases at V and 1 base at J, with 12 bases in the middle. CDR3 length: 14 residues. Germline CDR1 MRHNA, CDR2 SNTAGT. CDR3 bases: TGTGCCAGCAGGGCCCAAACAGGGAACACTGAAGCTTTCTTT. It specifies CASRAQTGNTEAFF.

This rearrangement joins TRBV28 to TRBJ1-1, with a tentative D call TRBD1 (5 bases). The V end lost 6 bases, the J end lost 4 bases, and 15 bases lay between the germline ends. The CDR3 consists of 14 residues. Germline CDR1 and CDR2: MDHEN and SYDVKM. CDR3 loop: CASRLGGMGTEAFF. In DNA form, the CDR3 reads TGTGCCAGCAGACTTGGGGGAATGGGCACTGAAGCTTTCTTT. Full variable domain (outside the CDR3, taken from reference TRBV28 and TRBJ1-1): DVKVTQSSRYLVKRTGEKVFLECVQDMDHENMFWYRQDPGLGLRLIYFSYDVKMKEKGDIPEGYSVSREKKERFSLILESASTNQTSMYLCASRLGGMGTEAFFGQGTRLTVV.